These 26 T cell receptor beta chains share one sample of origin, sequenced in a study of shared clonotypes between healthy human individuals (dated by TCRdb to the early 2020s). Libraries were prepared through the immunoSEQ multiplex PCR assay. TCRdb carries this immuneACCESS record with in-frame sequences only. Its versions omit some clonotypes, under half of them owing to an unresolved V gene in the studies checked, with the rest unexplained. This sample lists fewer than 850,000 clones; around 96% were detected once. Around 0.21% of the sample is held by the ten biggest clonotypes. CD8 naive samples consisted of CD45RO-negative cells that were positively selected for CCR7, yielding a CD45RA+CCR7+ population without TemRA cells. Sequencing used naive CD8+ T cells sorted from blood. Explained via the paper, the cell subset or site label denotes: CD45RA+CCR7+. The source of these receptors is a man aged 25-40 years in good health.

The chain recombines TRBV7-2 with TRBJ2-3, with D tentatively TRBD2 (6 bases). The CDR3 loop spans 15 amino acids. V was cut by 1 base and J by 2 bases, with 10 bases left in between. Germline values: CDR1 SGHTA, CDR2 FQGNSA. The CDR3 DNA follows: TGTGCCAGCAGCTTAGTTAGCGGCCCCACAGATACGCAGTATTTT. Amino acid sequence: CASSLVSGPTDTQYF. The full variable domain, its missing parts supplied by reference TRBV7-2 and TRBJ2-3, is GAGVSQSPSNKVTEKGKDVELRCDPISGHTALYWYRQSLGQGLEFLIYFQGNSAPDKSGLPSDRFSAERTGGSVSTLTIQRTQQEDSAVYLCASSLVSGPTDTQYFGPGTRLTVL.

DNA for the CDR3: TGTGCCAGCAGCTTGGTCTCGTGGAAGCCCCAGCATTTT. This gives the protein CASSLVSWKPQHF. The chain joins TRBV11-2 to TRBJ1-5; D not resolved. This CDR3 region has 13 residues. Trimming took off 3 bases at V and 8 bases at J, with 11 bases between the two ends. From germline, CDR1 is SGHAT and CDR2 FQNNGV.

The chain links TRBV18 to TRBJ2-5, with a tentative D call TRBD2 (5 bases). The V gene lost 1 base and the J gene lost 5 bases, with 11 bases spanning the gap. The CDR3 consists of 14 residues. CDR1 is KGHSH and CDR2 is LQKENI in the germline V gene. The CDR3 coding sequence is TGTGCCAGCTCACCACAGATAGCGAGGGAGACCCAGTACTTC. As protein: CASSPQIARETQYF.

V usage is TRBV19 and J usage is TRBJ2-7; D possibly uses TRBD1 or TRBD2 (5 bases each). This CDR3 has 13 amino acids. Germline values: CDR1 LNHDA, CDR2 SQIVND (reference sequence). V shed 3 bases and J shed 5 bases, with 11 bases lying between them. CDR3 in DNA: TGTGCCAGTAGTATCGGGCGAGGGGACGAGCAGTACTTC. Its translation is CASSIGRGDEQYF.

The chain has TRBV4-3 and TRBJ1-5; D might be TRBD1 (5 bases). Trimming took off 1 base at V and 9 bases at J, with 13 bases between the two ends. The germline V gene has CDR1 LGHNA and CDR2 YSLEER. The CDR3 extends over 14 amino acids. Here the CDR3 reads CASSQGTGDRPQHF. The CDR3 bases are TGCGCCAGCAGCCAAGGGACGGGGGATCGGCCCCAGCATTTT.

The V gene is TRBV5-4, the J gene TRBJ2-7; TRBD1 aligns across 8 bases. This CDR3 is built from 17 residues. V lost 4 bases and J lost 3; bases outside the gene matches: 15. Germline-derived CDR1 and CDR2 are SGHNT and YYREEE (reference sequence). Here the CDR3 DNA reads TGTGCCAGCAGCGTATTAGGACAGGGTGGCCCTAACTACGAGCAGTACTTC. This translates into CASSVLGQGGPNYEQYF.

CDR3 region: CASSYGLAGEDEQYF. The CDR3 DNA is TGTGCCAGCAGTTACGGACTAGCGGGGGAGGACGAGCAGTACTTC. J is TRBJ2-7 and V is TRBV6-5, with 13 bases matching TRBD2. The CDR3 runs 15 residues. J gave up 5 bases and V 2 bases, and 3 bases lay outside the gene matches. Germline CDR1 and CDR2: MNHEY and SVGAGI.

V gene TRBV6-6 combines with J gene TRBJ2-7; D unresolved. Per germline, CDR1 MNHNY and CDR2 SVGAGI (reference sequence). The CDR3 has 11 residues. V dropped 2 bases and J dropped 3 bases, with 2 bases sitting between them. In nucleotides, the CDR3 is TGTGCCAGCAGTTACCTCTACGAGCAGTACTTC. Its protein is CASSYLYEQYF.

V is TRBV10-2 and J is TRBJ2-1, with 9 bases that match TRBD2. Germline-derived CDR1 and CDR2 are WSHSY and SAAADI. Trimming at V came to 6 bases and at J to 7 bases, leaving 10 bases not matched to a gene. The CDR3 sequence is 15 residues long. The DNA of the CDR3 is TGCGCCAGCAGATCCGGGACTAGCTTGGGTAATGAGCAGTTCTTC. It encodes CASRSGTSLGNEQFF.

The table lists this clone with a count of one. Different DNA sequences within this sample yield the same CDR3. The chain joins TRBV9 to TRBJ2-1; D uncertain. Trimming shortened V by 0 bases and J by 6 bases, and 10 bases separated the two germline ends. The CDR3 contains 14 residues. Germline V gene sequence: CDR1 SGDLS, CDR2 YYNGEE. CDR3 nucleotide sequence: TGTGCCAGCAGCGTAGTGTCTGGTGGCAATGAGCAGTTCTTC. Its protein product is CASSVVSGGNEQFF.

The DNA of the CDR3 is TGTGCCAGCAGCCCGAGGGGGGCCGAGAGCTCTGGGGCCAACGTCCTGACTTTC. Amino acids: CASSPRGAESSGANVLTF. The chain couples TRBV7-9 to TRBJ2-6; either TRBD1 or TRBD2 may supply D (6 bases each). Trimming pared 5 bases from V and 0 bases from J, leaving 17 bases between. CDR3 length: 18 amino acids. The germline V gene encodes CDR1 SEHNR and CDR2 FQNEAQ (reference sequence).

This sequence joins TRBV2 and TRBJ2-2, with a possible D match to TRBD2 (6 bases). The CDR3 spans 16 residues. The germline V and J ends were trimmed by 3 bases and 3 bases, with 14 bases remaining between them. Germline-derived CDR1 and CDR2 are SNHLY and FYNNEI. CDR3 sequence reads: CASSDPGSVDTGELFF. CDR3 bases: TGTGCCAGCAGTGACCCCGGGAGCGTGGACACCGGGGAGCTGTTTTTT. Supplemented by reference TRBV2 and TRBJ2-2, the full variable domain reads EPEVTQTPSHQVTQMGQEVILRCVPISNHLYFYWYRQILGQKVEFLVSFYNNEISEKSEIFDDQFSVERPDGSNFTLKIRSTKLEDSAMYFCASSDPGSVDTGELFFGEGSRLTVL.

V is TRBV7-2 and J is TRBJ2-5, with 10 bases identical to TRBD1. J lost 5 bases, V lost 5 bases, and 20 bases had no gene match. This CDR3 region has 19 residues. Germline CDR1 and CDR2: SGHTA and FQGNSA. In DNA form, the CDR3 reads TGTGCCAGCAGCCTATTCCGGCGGGGGACAGGGGAGGCCGTGGAGACCCAGTACTTC. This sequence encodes CASSLFRRGTGEAVETQYF.

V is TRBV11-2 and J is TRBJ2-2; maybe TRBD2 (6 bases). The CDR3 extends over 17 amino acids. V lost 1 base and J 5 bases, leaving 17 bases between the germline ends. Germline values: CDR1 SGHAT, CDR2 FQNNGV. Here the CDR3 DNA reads TGTGCCAGCAGCTTAGCGGGAGCGGTATCGGTAACCGGGGAGCTGTTTTTT. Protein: CASSLAGAVSVTGELFF.

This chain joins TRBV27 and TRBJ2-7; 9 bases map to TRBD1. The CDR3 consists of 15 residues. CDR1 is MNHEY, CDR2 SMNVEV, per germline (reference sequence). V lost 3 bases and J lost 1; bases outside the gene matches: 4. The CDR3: CASSLTGTGSYEQYF. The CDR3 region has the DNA TGTGCCAGCAGTTTGACCGGGACAGGGTCCTACGAGCAGTACTTC.

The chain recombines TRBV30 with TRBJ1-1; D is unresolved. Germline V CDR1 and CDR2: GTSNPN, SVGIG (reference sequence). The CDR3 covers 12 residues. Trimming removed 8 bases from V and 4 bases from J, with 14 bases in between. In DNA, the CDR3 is TGTGCCACGCGGGCTCCGTCCACTGAAGCTTTCTTT. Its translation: CATRAPSTEAFF. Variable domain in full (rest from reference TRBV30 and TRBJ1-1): SQTIHQWPATLVQPVGSPLSLECTVEGTSNPNLYWYRQAAGRGLQLLFYSVGIGQISSEVPQNLSASRPQDRQFILSSKKLLLSDSGFYLCATRAPSTEAFFGQGTRLTVV.

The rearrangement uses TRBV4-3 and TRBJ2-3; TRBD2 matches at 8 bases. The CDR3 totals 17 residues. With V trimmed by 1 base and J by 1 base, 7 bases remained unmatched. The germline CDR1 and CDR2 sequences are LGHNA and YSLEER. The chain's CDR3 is CASSQALLAGRTDTQYF. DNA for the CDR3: TGCGCCAGCAGCCAAGCACTTCTAGCGGGTCGCACAGATACGCAGTATTTT.

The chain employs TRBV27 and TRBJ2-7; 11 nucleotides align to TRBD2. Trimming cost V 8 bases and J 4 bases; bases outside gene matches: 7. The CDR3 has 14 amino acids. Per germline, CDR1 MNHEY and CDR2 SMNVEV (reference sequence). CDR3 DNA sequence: TGTGCCAGCGCACCGGGACTAGCGGAATACGAGCAGTACTTC. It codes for CASAPGLAEYEQYF.

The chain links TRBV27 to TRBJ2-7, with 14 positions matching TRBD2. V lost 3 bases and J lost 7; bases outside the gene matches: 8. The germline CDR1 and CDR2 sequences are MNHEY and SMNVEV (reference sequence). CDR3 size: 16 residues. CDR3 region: CASSLGTSGSLREQYF. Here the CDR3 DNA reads TGTGCCAGCAGTTTGGGGACTAGCGGGAGTCTGCGGGAGCAGTACTTC.

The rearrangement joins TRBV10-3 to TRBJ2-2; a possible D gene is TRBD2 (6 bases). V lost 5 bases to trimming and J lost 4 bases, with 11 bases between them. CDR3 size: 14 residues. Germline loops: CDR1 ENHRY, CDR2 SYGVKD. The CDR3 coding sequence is TGTGCCATCAGTCCTCCGGGAGTCACCGGGGAGCTGTTTTTT. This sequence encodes CAISPPGVTGELFF.

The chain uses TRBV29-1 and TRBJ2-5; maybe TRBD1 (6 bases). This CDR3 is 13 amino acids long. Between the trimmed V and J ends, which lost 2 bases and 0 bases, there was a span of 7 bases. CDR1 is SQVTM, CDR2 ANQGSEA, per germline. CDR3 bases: TGCAGCGTTGAACAGGGGTACCAAGAGACCCAGTACTTC. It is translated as CSVEQGYQETQYF.

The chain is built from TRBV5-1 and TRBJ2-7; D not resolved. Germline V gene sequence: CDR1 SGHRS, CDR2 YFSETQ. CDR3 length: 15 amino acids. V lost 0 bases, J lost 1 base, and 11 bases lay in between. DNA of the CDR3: TGCGCCAGCAGCTTGGTGCCAGGAGAATCCTACGAGCAGTACTTC. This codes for CASSLVPGESYEQYF.

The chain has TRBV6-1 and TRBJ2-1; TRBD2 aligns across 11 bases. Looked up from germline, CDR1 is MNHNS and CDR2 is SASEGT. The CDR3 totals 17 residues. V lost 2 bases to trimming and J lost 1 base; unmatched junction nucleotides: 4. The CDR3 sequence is CASSEPLAGVSYNEQFF. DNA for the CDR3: TGTGCCAGCAGTGAACCACTAGCGGGAGTATCCTACAATGAGCAGTTCTTC.

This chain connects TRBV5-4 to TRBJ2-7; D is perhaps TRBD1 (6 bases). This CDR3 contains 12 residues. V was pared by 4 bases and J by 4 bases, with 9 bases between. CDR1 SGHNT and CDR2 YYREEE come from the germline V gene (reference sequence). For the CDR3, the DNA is TGTGCCAGCAGCCCACAGGGTTACGAGCAGTACTTC. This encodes CASSPQGYEQYF.

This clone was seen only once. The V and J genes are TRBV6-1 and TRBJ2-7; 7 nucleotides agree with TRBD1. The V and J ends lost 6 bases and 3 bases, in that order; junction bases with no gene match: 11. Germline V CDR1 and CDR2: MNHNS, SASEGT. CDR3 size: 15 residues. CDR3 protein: CASRGTAQRFYEQYF. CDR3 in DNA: TGTGCCAGCAGGGGGACAGCACAAAGATTCTACGAGCAGTACTTC.

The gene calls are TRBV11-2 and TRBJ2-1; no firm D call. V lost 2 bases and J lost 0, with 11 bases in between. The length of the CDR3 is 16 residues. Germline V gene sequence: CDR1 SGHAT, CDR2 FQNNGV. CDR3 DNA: TGTGCCAGCAGCTTATTTTCTACTACCTCCTACAATGAGCAGTTCTTC. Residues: CASSLFSTTSYNEQFF.